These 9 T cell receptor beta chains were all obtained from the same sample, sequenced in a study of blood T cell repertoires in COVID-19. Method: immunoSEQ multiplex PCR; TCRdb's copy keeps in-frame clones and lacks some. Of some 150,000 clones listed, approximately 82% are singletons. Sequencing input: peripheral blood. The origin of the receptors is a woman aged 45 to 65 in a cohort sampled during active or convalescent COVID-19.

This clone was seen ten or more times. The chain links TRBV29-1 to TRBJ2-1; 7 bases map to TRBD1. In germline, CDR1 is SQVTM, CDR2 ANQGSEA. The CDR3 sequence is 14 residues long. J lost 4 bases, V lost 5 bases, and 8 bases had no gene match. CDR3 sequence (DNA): TGCAGCGTTCCTGACAGGGTGTTTTACAATGAGCAGTTCTTC. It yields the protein CSVPDRVFYNEQFF.

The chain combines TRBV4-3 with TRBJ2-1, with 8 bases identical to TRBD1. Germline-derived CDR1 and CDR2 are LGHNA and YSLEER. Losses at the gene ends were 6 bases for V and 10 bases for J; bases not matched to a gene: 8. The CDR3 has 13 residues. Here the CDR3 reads CASRNQGAGEQFF. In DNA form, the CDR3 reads TGCGCCAGCAGGAATCAGGGGGCAGGAGAGCAGTTCTTC.

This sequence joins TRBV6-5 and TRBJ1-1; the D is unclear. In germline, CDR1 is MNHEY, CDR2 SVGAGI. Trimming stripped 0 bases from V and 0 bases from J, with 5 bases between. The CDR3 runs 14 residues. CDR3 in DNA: TGTGCCAGCAGTTACTCCCGGTTGAACACTGAAGCTTTCTTT. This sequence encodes CASSYSRLNTEAFF.

The CDR3, as DNA: TGTGCCACCAGTGATGGGGGACTAGCAGGTGATGAGCAGTTCTTC. Amino acids: CATSDGGLAGDEQFF. V gene TRBV24-1 combines with J gene TRBJ2-1; 9 nucleotides align to TRBD2. Germline CDR1 and CDR2: KGHDR and SFDVKD. With 3 bases clipped from V and 8 bases from J, the junction kept 7 bases outside the gene matches. CDR3 length: 15 residues.

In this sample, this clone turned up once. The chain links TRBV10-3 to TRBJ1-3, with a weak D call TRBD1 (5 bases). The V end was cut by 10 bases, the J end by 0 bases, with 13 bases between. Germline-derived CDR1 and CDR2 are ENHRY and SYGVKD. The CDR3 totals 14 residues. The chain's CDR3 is CATLTGHSGNTIYF. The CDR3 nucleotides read TGTGCCACCCTAACAGGTCACTCTGGAAACACCATATATTTT.

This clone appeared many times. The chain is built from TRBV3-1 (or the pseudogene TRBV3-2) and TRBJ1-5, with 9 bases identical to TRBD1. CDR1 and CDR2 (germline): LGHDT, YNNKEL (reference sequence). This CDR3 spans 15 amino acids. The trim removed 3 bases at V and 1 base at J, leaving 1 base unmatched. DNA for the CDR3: TGTGCCAGCAGCCAGGACAGGGGAAGCAATCAGCCCCAGCATTTT. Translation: CASSQDRGSNQPQHF.

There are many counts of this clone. The CDR3 region is CASSPQSGPKRGYTF. CDR3 bases: TGCGCCAGCAGCCCCCAGTCGGGTCCTAAACGGGGCTACACCTTC. The J gene is TRBJ1-2, the V gene TRBV4-1, with unresolved D. This CDR3 contains 15 residues. The germline V gene encodes CDR1 MGHRA and CDR2 YSYEKL. V lost 4 bases, J lost 8 bases, and 20 bases lay in between.

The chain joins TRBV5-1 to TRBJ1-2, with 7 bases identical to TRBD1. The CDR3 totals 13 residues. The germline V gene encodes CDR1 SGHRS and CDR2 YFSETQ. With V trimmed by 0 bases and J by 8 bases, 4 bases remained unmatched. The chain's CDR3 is CASSLEGGGGYTF. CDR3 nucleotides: TGCGCCAGCAGCTTGGAAGGGGGCGGAGGCTACACCTTC.

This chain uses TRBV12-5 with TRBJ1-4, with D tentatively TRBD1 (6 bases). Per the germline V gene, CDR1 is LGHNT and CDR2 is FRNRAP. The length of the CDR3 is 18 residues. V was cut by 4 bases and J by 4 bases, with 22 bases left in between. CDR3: CASGSTLQGIKLNEKLFF. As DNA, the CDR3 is TGTGCTAGTGGTTCGACCTTACAGGGAATCAAACTTAATGAAAAACTGTTTTTT.